The clone carrying this T cell receptor (beta chain) was seen a few times. In the original processing: Reference gene primer amplification gave estimated nucleated cell counts. Clones were sequenced by immunoSEQ multiplex PCR, and TCRdb holds only the in-frame ones, with some missing. The DNA was the basis for D and trimming; V, J and clone size are from that table. The sample contains approximately 670,000 clones, about nine tenths of which appear only once. The data were obtained in a study of blood T cell repertoires in COVID-19. Study at large: Spain, Italy and the United States supplied samples that represented acute and convalescent COVID-19. Sources were T cells, B-cell-depleted T cells, or PBMCs; the material itself was cDNA or gDNA.

V lost 3 bases to trimming and J lost 0 bases; unmatched junction nucleotides: 5. CDR3 length: 17 amino acids. CDR1 MGHRA and CDR2 YSYEKL come from the germline V gene. The TCR sequence derives from a woman younger than 30 with acute or convalescent COVID-19. Sequencing was done on a sample of peripheral blood. The chain carries TRBV4-1 and TRBJ2-1; the match to TRBD2 covers 10 bases. DNA for the CDR3: TGCGCCAGCAGCCAGTCTTGGACTAGCGGCTCCTACAATGAGCAGTTCTTC. It yields the protein CASSQSWTSGSYNEQFF.